This TCR beta chain was sequenced for a study of shared T cell receptors in the human thymus. Measured with immunoSEQ multiplex PCR; TCRdb has only the in-frame clones, and not every one. The sample has hundreds of thousands of clones; around 87% are singletons. The V gene end was trimmed by 4 bases and the J gene end by 6 bases; junction bases not matched to a gene: 2. Per germline, CDR1 MNHEY and CDR2 SVGAGI. The CDR3 has 14 amino acids. The sample was also linked to a second study, of human thymus T cells. That study reports: Corrective cardiac operations yielded the resected thymus tissue.

Sequencing was carried out using thymocytes. This clonotype was obtained from a boy under three years old with a congenital heart defect. The rearrangement links TRBV6-5 to TRBJ2-2; 10 bases agree with TRBD1. CDR3 nucleotides: TGTGCCAGCAGTTTGACAGGGGGCGCCGGGGAGCTGTTTTTT. It is translated as CASSLTGGAGELFF.